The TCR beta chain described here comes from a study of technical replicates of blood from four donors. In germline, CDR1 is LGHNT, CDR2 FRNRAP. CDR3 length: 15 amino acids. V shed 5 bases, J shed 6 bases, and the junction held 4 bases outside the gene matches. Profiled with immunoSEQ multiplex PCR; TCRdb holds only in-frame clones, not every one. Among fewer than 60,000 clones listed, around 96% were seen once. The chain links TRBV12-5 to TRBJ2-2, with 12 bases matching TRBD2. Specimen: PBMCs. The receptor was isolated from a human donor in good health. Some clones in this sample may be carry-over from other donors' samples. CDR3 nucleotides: TGTGCTAGTGGTCGGACTAGCGGGATTTCCGGGGAGCTGTTTTTT. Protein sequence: CASGRTSGISGELFF.